This is a list of T cell receptor beta chains from one sample in a study of vaccination and CD4 T cells after COVID-19. TCRdb ran MiXCR on the PCR reads and lists one entry per CDR3 protein. The sample has about 20,000 distinct CDR3 sequences, around 50% seen once. Their recognized antigens are unknown. Sequenced: CD4+ T cells from blood, cultured in vitro. Receptors originate from a human donor who had recovered from COVID-19. Each CDR3 is given with its conserved first and last residue. A D gene is named only where the DNA matches it firmly. Size values are once, few and many counts, or a class for expanded clones, and some rows have none.

>-|TRBV10-3|TRBJ2-7|TRBD1
TGTGCCATCAGTGCTGGGACAGGGAGGTTTTACGAGCAGTACTTC
CAISAGTGRFYEQYF
>-|TRBV7-2|TRBJ1-2|-
TGTGCCAGCACCACACACGACACTGAGGGCTACACCTTC
CASTTHDTEGYTF
>-|TRBV24-1|TRBJ1-5|TRBD1
TGTGCCACCAGTGAGTCAACCGGGACAGATAGCAATCAGCCCCAGCATTTT
CATSESTGTDSNQPQHF
>-|TRBV20-1|TRBJ2-3|TRBD2
TGCAGTGCCATCCCGACTAGCGGGAGACAGGATACGCAGTATTTT
CSAIPTSGRQDTQYF
>-|TRBV6-1|TRBJ1-2|TRBD1
TGTGCCAGCACCTCCCCGGGGACAGGGAGTCTTCGGGGCTACACCTTC
CASTSPGTGSLRGYTF
>few|TRBV12-3/TRBV12-4|TRBJ1-2|-
TGTGCCAGCAGTCCAGGGACGGACTATGGCTACACCTTC
CASSPGTDYGYTF
>-|TRBV5-5|TRBJ1-1|-
TGTGCCAGCAGCTTTTTCGCCACTGAAGCTTTCTTT
CASSFFATEAFF
>-|TRBV24-1|TRBJ2-1|TRBD2
TGTGCCACCAGGGAGGGAGGGGACGGAGAGCAGTTCTTC
CATREGGDGEQFF
>-|TRBV19|TRBJ1-2|TRBD1
TGTGCCAGTAGTATTCGGGGACAGAACTATGGCTACACCTTC
CASSIRGQNYGYTF
>once|TRBV20-1|TRBJ1-6|-
TGCAGTGGGCGGGACGGCCGGAGCCAGAATTCATCCCTCCACTTT
CSGRDGRSQNSSLHF
>few|TRBV20-1|TRBJ1-3|-
TGCAGTGCTAGAGATCTAGTGGACGGAAACACCATATATTTT
CSARDLVDGNTIYF
>-|TRBV5-1|TRBJ1-1|-
TGCGCCAGCAGCCCCCGACTGGGGAGGGGTGTGAACACTGAAGCTTTCTTT
CASSPRLGRGVNTEAFF
>-|TRBV20-1|TRBJ2-3|-
TGCAGTGCCCCAACCCAGGAGGAGGCCACAGATACGCAGTATTTT
CSAPTQEEATDTQYF
>-|TRBV20-1|TRBJ1-2|-
TGCAGTGCTTCCCACTTTTCGGGGGACTATGGCTACACCTTC
CSASHFSGDYGYTF
>few|TRBV20-1|TRBJ2-3|TRBD1
TGCAGTGCTCGGACAGGGGTCACAGATACGCAGTATTTT
CSARTGVTDTQYF
>-|TRBV20-1|TRBJ1-5|-
TGCAGTGCTAGACGCTCGGCGTATCAGCCCCAGCATTTT
CSARRSAYQPQHF
>-|TRBV7-2|TRBJ2-1|-
TGTGCCAGCAGCTTAGTTGTAGGGTTCTACAATGAGCAGTTCTTC
CASSLVVGFYNEQFF
>few|TRBV25-1|TRBJ2-2|TRBD1
TGTGCCAGCAGCAGACAGGGAGTAAGGGGGGAGCTGTTTTTT
CASSRQGVRGELFF
>few|TRBV20-1|TRBJ1-5|-
TGCAGTGCGAAGTGGGGGCCTGATCAGCCCCAGCATTTT
CSAKWGPDQPQHF
>-|TRBV4-2|TRBJ1-1|-
TGTGCCAGCAGCCAAGATCCGATAACGAACACTGAAGCTTTCTTT
CASSQDPITNTEAFF
>-|TRBV20-1|TRBJ2-1|TRBD2
TGCAGTGCCGGGGCCCGACTAGCGGGAGTCAATGAGCAGTTCTTC
CSAGARLAGVNEQFF
>-|TRBV6-5|TRBJ2-5|TRBD2
TGTGCCAGCAGTTCCGGGACTAGCGGGATCTTTGGGGAGACCCAGTACTTC
CASSSGTSGIFGETQYF
>-|TRBV14|TRBJ1-1|-
TGTGCCAGCAGTCAACAGGGATGGACTGAAGCTTTCTTT
CASSQQGWTEAFF
>-|TRBV6-5|TRBJ2-7|-
TGTGCCAGCAGTTTGTCTCGCGAGCAGTACTTC
CASSLSREQYF
>-|TRBV15|TRBJ1-1|TRBD1
TGTGCCACCAGCAGCTCTTTACAGGGGGGATCGAACACTGAAGCTTTCTTT
CATSSSLQGGSNTEAFF
>-|TRBV5-4|TRBJ1-2|TRBD1
TGTGCCAGCAGCTTGGAGGGACAGTCTAACTATGGCTACACCTTC
CASSLEGQSNYGYTF
>few|TRBV10-1|TRBJ2-2|TRBD1
TGCGCCAGCAGTGCAGGACAGGGAACCGGGGAGCTGTTTTTT
CASSAGQGTGELFF
>few|TRBV12-3/TRBV12-4|TRBJ1-5|-
TGTGCCAGCTGGTCAGGGATAAGCAATCAGCCCCAGCATTTT
CASWSGISNQPQHF
>-|TRBV7-8|TRBJ2-2|TRBD1
TGTGCCAGCAGCTTAGAGGTTACAGGGGTCAACACCGGGGAGCTGTTTTTT
CASSLEVTGVNTGELFF
>-|TRBV20-1|TRBJ2-3|TRBD2
TGCAGTGCTCCCACGGGGGGTAACACAGATACGCAGTATTTT
CSAPTGGNTDTQYF
>few|TRBV7-6|TRBJ1-2|-
TGTGCCAGCAGCCCCAGGGGTCCGGGGACATCTTACGGCTACACCTTC
CASSPRGPGTSYGYTF
>few|TRBV24-1|TRBJ2-5|-
TGTGCCACCGAGGATAGCGGACACGGCCAAGAGACCCAGTACTTC
CATEDSGHGQETQYF
>-|TRBV11-3|TRBJ1-4|-
TGTGCCAGCAGCTATCGAGAAAAACTGTTTTTT
CASSYREKLFF
>-|TRBV24-1|TRBJ2-1|-
TGTGCCACCAGTGATTTGCCGCCTAGCTCCTACAATGAGCAGTTCTTC
CATSDLPPSSYNEQFF
>few|TRBV20-1|TRBJ2-1|TRBD2
TGCAGCACCAACCGGGGAGGGACTGCCTACAATGAGCAGTTCTTC
CSTNRGGTAYNEQFF
>-|TRBV20-1|TRBJ2-1|-
TGCAGTGCCCCTCGCCTCGGTGCCCTCGGGAATGAGCAGTTCTTC
CSAPRLGALGNEQFF
>-|TRBV19|TRBJ2-3|-
TGTGCCAGTATGGAGGTTAGCACAGATACGCAGTATTTT
CASMEVSTDTQYF